This passage covers 11 T cell receptor beta chains from one sample sequenced in a study of blood T cell repertoires in COVID-19. The assay was immunoSEQ multiplex PCR, and TCRdb's table has in-frame clones only and misses some. The sample records approximately 82,000 clones, around 92% being singletons. The sequenced sample consisted of peripheral blood. The receptors shown here come from a woman aged 55-75 years with active COVID-19.

This chain uses TRBV7-2 with TRBJ1-6; 8 nucleotides agree with TRBD1. CDR1 and CDR2 (germline): SGHTA, FQGNSA. With 2 bases clipped from V and 9 bases from J, the junction kept 15 bases outside the gene matches. The CDR3 is 18 amino acids. CDR3: CASSLFGQGPGSGSPLHF. DNA of the CDR3: TGTGCCAGCAGCTTATTTGGACAGGGACCTGGGAGTGGTTCACCCCTCCACTTT.

The CDR3 nucleotides are TGTGCCAGCAGCTTACCGGGGGTCAGGAATCAGCCCCAGCATTTT. It codes for CASSLPGVRNQPQHF. The genes are TRBV7-2 and TRBJ1-5, with D perhaps matching TRBD1 (5 bases). The CDR3 is 15 residues long. V shed 2 bases and J shed 4 bases, with 12 bases lying between them. Germline V lookup: CDR1 SGHTA, CDR2 FQGNSA.

The chain couples TRBV7-2 to TRBJ1-1; TRBD1 matches 7 bases. The CDR3 spans 17 residues. Per germline, CDR1 SGHTA and CDR2 FQGNSA. V lost 1 base to trimming and J lost 1 base; unmatched junction nucleotides: 9. CDR3 in amino acids: CASSLVPGGRGNTEAFF. The CDR3 bases are TGTGCCAGCAGCTTAGTCCCAGGGGGTAGGGGGAACACTGAAGCTTTCTTT.

This clone was observed a handful of times. The genes are TRBV19 and TRBJ1-2, with D possibly TRBD1 on 6 matching bases. Germline CDR1 and CDR2: LNHDA and SQIVND (reference sequence). With 7 bases removed from V and 8 bases from J, the gap between germline ends came to 20 bases. CDR3 length: 14 residues. CDR3 DNA sequence: TGTGCCAGTAAAACGGACAGCTTATTTAGAGGCTACACCTTC. Amino acid sequence: CASKTDSLFRGYTF.

In this sample, this clone turned up once. The chain links TRBV29-1 to TRBJ2-3; 11 bases are a match to TRBD2. CDR3 length: 14 residues. Germline-derived CDR1 and CDR2 are SQVTM and ANQGSEA. With 7 bases clipped from V and 3 bases from J, the junction kept 6 bases outside the gene matches. This CDR3 reads CSARTSGLTDTQYF. The CDR3 coding sequence is TGCAGCGCCAGGACTAGCGGGCTTACAGATACGCAGTATTTT.

V is TRBV18 and J is TRBJ2-7; 9 bases align to TRBD2. Trimming at V came to 3 bases and at J to 6 bases, leaving 12 bases not matched to a gene. CDR1 is KGHSH, CDR2 LQKENI, per germline. The CDR3 consists of 16 residues. The CDR3 DNA sequence: TGTGCCAGCTCACCGGTTAGCGGGGGTTCGCGCCTCGAGCAGTACTTC. It is translated as CASSPVSGGSRLEQYF.

V is TRBV11-3 and J is TRBJ2-2; 8 bases map to TRBD1. This CDR3 spans 15 amino acids. With 5 bases clipped from V and 1 base from J, the junction kept 3 bases outside the gene matches. Germline V gene data show CDR1 as SGHNT and CDR2 as YENEEA. The CDR3: CASSRTGGNTGELFF. CDR3 coding DNA: TGTGCCAGCAGCCGAACAGGGGGGAACACCGGGGAGCTGTTTTTT.

The chain uses TRBV2 and TRBJ1-5; D is unresolved. The V end was cut by 6 bases, the J end by 11 bases, with 20 bases between. This CDR3 has 14 amino acids. Germline V lookup: CDR1 SNHLY, CDR2 FYNNEI. The CDR3, as DNA: TGTGCCAGCAGGCCTAGGGAGGAACCCGGGGCCCAGCATTTT. This translates into CASRPREEPGAQHF.

The gene calls are TRBV15 and TRBJ2-7; 8 bases map to TRBD2. The germline gives CDR1 LNHNV, CDR2 YYDKDF (reference sequence). V was pared by 7 bases and J by 5 bases, with 10 bases of the junction left unmatched. This CDR3 region has 14 residues. CDR3 in DNA: TGTGCCACCACCTCCGGGAGGGCCTCTCACGAGCAGTACTTC. Amino acid sequence: CATTSGRASHEQYF.

The CDR3 spells CASRGGDSTNEKLFF. The CDR3 bases are TGTGCCAGCAGGGGGGGTGACTCAACTAATGAAAAACTGTTTTTT. V is TRBV6-5 and J is TRBJ1-4, with D tentatively TRBD1 (5 bases). The germline V and J ends were trimmed by 6 bases and 0 bases, with 11 bases remaining between them. Per germline, CDR1 MNHEY and CDR2 SVGAGI. The CDR3 has 15 residues.

This chain connects TRBV9 to TRBJ2-3; 7 positions match TRBD1. In germline, CDR1 is SGDLS, CDR2 YYNGEE. Trimming removed 0 bases from V and 4 bases from J; junction bases left unmatched: 5. The CDR3 runs 15 residues. The CDR3 region is CASSVAITGADTQYF. DNA for the CDR3: TGTGCCAGCAGCGTAGCAATTACAGGGGCAGATACGCAGTATTTT.